This TCR beta chain is from a study of beta chain features in type 1 diabetes (dated 2018 in TCRdb). For context, the study as a whole: No differences in mean age, gender distribution, total cell number or subset yield were found between patients and healthy donors. The study compared the TCRB repertoires of sorted circulating CD4+ T cell subsets in recently diagnosed type 1 diabetes patients with those in matched healthy donors. Regulatory and stem cell-like memory subsets were isolated from only 8 patients and about 8 healthy donors, whereas naive and central memory subsets came from all 30 or so donors. A total of roughly 100,000,000 sorted cells were examined across all samples, and the number of cells per subset was strongly correlated with RNA yield.

From each donor, a single peripheral blood sample of about 100 mL on average was drawn into heparinised tubes. A BD FACSAria II and a panel including CD45RO, CCR7, CD25, CD127, CD95 and CD27 were used to sort naive, central memory, regulatory and stem cell-like memory CD4+ T cells. Every sorted population had a purity above 95%. PBMCs were separated immediately by Lymphoprep density gradient centrifugation and were stained directly, without being cultured. Samples were stained and sorted in pairs, with one healthy donor and one patient per experiment, so that batch effects were minimized. In its sample, this clone was seen once. Its antigen is still unknown. Base qualities are not recorded, but no much larger clone differs from it by a single base. Results the study describes overall, beyond this receptor: Type 1 diabetes patients showed a moderate but significant shortening of TCRB CDR3 length in all four CD4+ subsets. PCR might favor shorter templates, but patient and control samples were amplified and corrected together, so any skew would affect both groups equally. The naive, central memory and regulatory TCRB repertoires appeared to resemble one another more closely among patients than among healthy donors. Because cDNA was sequenced instead of genomic DNA, activated cells with high expression could be over-represented, although the groups did not differ in activation or CD3 levels. HLA sub-analyses involved small numbers of individuals, so any influence of HLA type on TCRB rearrangement remained unresolved. Patients with type 1 diabetes made fewer insertions and deleted more nucleotides at VDJ recombination sites, implying thymic rearrangement abnormalities.

The entire isolated RNA was reverse transcribed using the High Capacity cDNA Reverse Transcription Kit, and thus expressed TCRB transcripts were sequenced. Naive, central memory and regulatory T cell samples underwent deep immunoSEQ sequencing, averaging around 4 million total reads per sample. Sorted cells were lysed in RLT buffer and RNA was extracted with DNase-treated RNeasy Micro or Mini kits, depending on cell number. To prevent cross-contamination, each cell subset was processed individually, whereas patient and healthy donor samples were processed jointly. TCRB sequences were amplified from cDNA with the immunoSEQ multiplex PCR, producing 87-bp fragments spanning the CDR3 region. Sequencing of the amplicons was performed on the Illumina HiSeq platform. The original methods were these. Synthetic template baselines were used to correct PCR bias computationally, reads within Hamming distance 2 were collapsed, and singletons that could not be merged were discarded. Reads were aligned to IMGT to assign V, D and J genes, CDR3 length, and insertions or deletions at six rearrangement sites. Within each subset, clonotype counts were normalized to the number of sorted cells before true diversity and Gini coefficients were calculated with the tcR R package. The overlap coefficient, calculated on TCRB nucleotide sequences, was used to quantify repertoire sharing. Out-of-frame TCRB sequences from naive cells were analyzed as a proxy for the pre-selection repertoire. TCRdb limited this immuneACCESS table to in-frame rearrangements with V and J called. A share of clones is missing; checked studies link under half to unresolved V genes, and the rest is unexplained. V and J calls and clone size are given by that table; D and trimming were obtained from the DNA. The table for this sample lists about 350,000 clones; about 18% of them were counted only once. Jointly, the top ten make up under 0.05% of the sample.

The receptor was isolated from a woman between 18 and 29 years old in good health. The sample comprised naive CD4+ T cells from blood. The label giving this sample's cell subset or site can be read as: true naive CD4+ T cells.

The sequence in DNA is TGTGCCAGCCGGGGGGACACTGAAGCTTTCTTT. Its translation is CASRGDTEAFF. This chain joins TRBV5-6 to TRBJ1-1; a weak D assignment points to TRBD1 (5 bases agree). Via the germline V gene, CDR1 is SGHDT and CDR2 YYEEEE. Counted from cysteine to phenylalanine, this CDR3 has 11 amino acids. Just CDR3 DNA is preserved here, 33 bases in frame from base 1. V loses 7 bases, J loses 3 bases, and the germline ends lie 7 bases apart. The full variable domain, completed from the reference TRBV5-6 and TRBJ1-1 proteins outside the CDR3, reads DAGVTQSPTHLIKTRGQQVTLRCSPKSGHDTVSWYQQALGQGPQFIFQYYEEEERQRGNFPDRFSGHQFPNYSSELNVNALLLGDSALYLCASRGDTEAFFGQGTRLTVV.